This T cell receptor (beta chain) was sequenced in a study of cytomegalovirus exposure and HLA in healthy donors. The study, taken as a whole, reports: Using the classifier, cytomegalovirus status was reportedly diagnosed with high specificity and sensitivity.

The repertoire was sequenced with immunoSEQ multiplex PCR; TCRdb's copy has only in-frame clones and lacks some. The table lists hundreds of thousands of clones, over 80% of them singletons. Donors came from a validation cohort of about 110 subjects, distinct from the first 666-subject cohort. A word on this clone: Its antigen is currently unknown.

The CDR3 consists of 15 residues. The V end lost 5 bases, the J end lost 2 bases, and 12 bases lay between the germline ends. Germline CDR1 MNHNY, CDR2 SVGAGI (reference sequence). This receptor was taken from a woman in her twenties or thirties in good health and CMV-seropositive. The chain joins TRBV6-6 to TRBJ2-2; D possibly corresponds to TRBD1 (5 bases). The sample comprised PBMCs. The CDR3 region has the DNA TGTGCCAGCAGTCCCACAGGTACCAACACCGGGGAGCTGTTTTTT. It is translated as CASSPTGTNTGELFF.